A single sample is the source of the 4 T cell receptor beta chains below, sequenced in a study of blood T cells in healthy people across ages. Primers used in a second PCR of roughly 6 to 12 cycles were a sample-barcoded 5' primer and a J-beta primer mix. TCRdb called the 5' RACE reads again in MiXCR, with one record for every CDR3 protein. The sample contains 850,000 to 1,000,000 distinct CDR3 sequences, 40% to 60% of which appear only once. Sequencing was performed on blood. The receptor set was obtained from a man aged 25-45 years in good health.

This chain links TRBV20-1 with TRBJ2-3, with TRBD1 identical over 7 bases. In germline, CDR1 is DFQATT, CDR2 SNEGSKA (reference sequence). The CDR3 has 14 residues. The junction had 10 bases not matched to a gene; V was cut back by 8 bases and J by 2 bases. CDR3 in amino acids: CSTNRDSNTDTQYF. CDR3 DNA: TGCAGTACCAACCGGGACAGCAACACAGATACGCAGTATTTT.

This chain's CDR3 is CASSLGGGSGEQYF. The CDR3, as DNA: TGTGCCAGCAGCTTAGGAGGGGGCTCAGGCGAGCAGTACTTC. This chain uses TRBV11-1 with TRBJ2-7; the match to TRBD1 covers 7 bases. CDR1 SGHAT and CDR2 FQDESV come from the germline V gene (reference sequence). The CDR3 has 14 residues. With 1 base clipped from V and 6 bases from J, the junction kept 6 bases outside the gene matches.

The chain uses TRBV6-2 or TRBV6-3 and TRBJ1-1; 10 bases are shared with TRBD1. The CDR3 length is 15 residues. Looked up from germline, CDR1 is MNHEY and CDR2 is SVGEGT. Trimming cost V 2 bases and J 5 bases; bases outside gene matches: 5. The CDR3 protein is CASSYAGQGVTEAFF. The DNA for the CDR3 is TGTGCCAGCAGTTACGCTGGACAGGGGGTTACTGAAGCTTTCTTT.

Comments on this clonotype: This could be a read error, since a much larger clone is one nucleotide away. This chain uses TRBV7-2 with TRBJ2-7; the match to TRBD1 covers 7 bases. Germline V gives CDR1 SGHTA, CDR2 FQGNSA. The CDR3 loop spans 13 amino acids. Unmatched junction bases numbered 2, after V lost 3 bases and J lost 3 bases. DNA for the CDR3: TGTGCCAGCAGCTTCACAGGGGACTACGAGCAGTACTTC. It is translated as CASSFTGDYEQYF.